Here is one TCR beta chain with its context. The data originate from a study of blood T cells in healthy people across ages. Through a sample-barcoded 5' primer and a J-beta primer mix, a second PCR was run for roughly 6 to 12 cycles. One entry per CDR3 protein results from TCRdb running MiXCR on the 5' RACE reads. The sample consists of approximately 680,000 distinct CDR3 sequences, about 32% of them appearing once. The V end was cut by 2 bases, the J end by 2 bases, with 7 bases between. Germline CDR1 and CDR2: GTSNPN and SVGIG (reference sequence). This CDR3 is 12 amino acids long. Sample: blood. This sequence originates from a woman older than 75 in good health. The chain uses TRBV30 and TRBJ2-7; D remains ambiguous. The CDR3: CAWSIGPYEQYF. The CDR3 DNA reads as TGTGCCTGGAGTATTGGCCCCTACGAGCAGTACTTC.